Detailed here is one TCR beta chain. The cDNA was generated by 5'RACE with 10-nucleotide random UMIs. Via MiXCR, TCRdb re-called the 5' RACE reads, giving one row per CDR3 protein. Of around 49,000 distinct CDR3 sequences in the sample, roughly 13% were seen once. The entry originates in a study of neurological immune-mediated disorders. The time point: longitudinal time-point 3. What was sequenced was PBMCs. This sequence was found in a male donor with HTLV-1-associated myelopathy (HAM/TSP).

The CDR3 region is CASSPQGQLLETQYF. The CDR3, as DNA: TGTGCCAGCAGTCCCCAAGGACAGCTATTAGAGACCCAGTACTTC. The V gene is TRBV7-6, the J gene TRBJ2-5; D might be TRBD1 (6 bases). Germline CDR1 SGHVS, CDR2 FNYEAQ. The V end lost 6 bases, the J end lost 4 bases, and 18 bases lay between the germline ends. CDR3 length equals 15 residues.